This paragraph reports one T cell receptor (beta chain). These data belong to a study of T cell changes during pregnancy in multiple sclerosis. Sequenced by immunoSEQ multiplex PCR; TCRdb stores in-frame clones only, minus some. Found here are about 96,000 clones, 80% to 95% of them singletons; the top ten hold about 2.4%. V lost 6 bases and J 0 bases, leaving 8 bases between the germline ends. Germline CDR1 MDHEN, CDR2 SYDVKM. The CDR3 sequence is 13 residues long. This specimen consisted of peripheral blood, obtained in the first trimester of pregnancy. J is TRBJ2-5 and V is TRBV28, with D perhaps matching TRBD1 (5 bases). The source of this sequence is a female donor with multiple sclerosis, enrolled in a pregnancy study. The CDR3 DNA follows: TGTGCCAGCAGCCGGACATACCAAGAGACCCAGTACTTC. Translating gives CASSRTYQETQYF.